This is a list of T cell receptor beta chains from one sample in a study of blood T cells in healthy people across ages. TCRdb independently ran MiXCR on the 5' RACE reads; one entry per CDR3 protein. The sample has some 790,000 distinct CDR3 sequences; 29% are singletons. The sequencing input was blood. The receptors were sampled from a woman aged 80 or over in good health. CDR3s include the opening cysteine and the closing phenylalanine or tryptophan. D genes are given only for firm matches. Clone size is given for some rows only: seen once, a few or many times, or a class if the clone is expanded.

TRBJ1-4	NA	TRBV9	NA	CASSVADGRDEKLFF	TGTGCCAGCAGCGTAGCTGACGGGAGGGATGAAAAACTGTTTTTT
TRBJ2-4	many	TRBV6-1	NA	CASSEAIQGTRPISRNIQYF	TGTGCCAGCAGTGAAGCCATACAGGGAACCAGACCCATATCCCGGAACATTCAGTACTTC
TRBJ2-5	many	TRBV20-1	NA	CSARAWTVQETQYF	TGCAGTGCCAGAGCCTGGACAGTCCAAGAGACCCAGTACTTC
TRBJ2-7	few	TRBV2	NA	CASSATSYEQYF	TGTGCCAGCAGTGCAACTTCGTACGAGCAGTACTTC
TRBJ2-5	many	TRBV7-2	NA	CASTPVGGRETQYF	TGTGCCAGCACCCCAGTGGGGGGGCGGGAGACCCAGTACTTC
TRBJ1-2	few	TRBV18	NA	CASSPLHGEQGSGYTF	TGTGCCAGCTCACCATTACATGGGGAACAGGGCTCTGGCTACACCTTC
TRBJ1-1	few	TRBV27	TRBD1	CASSPQKGANTEAFF	TGTGCCAGCAGTCCCCAGAAGGGGGCGAACACTGAAGCTTTCTTT
TRBJ2-2	NA	TRBV7-9	NA	CTSSFRVQNTGELFF	TGTACCAGCAGCTTCAGGGTCCAGAACACCGGGGAGCTGTTTTTT
TRBJ2-5	few	TRBV5-5	NA	CASSRWGDPPETQYF	TGTGCCAGCAGCCGGTGGGGGGACCCACCAGAGACCCAGTACTTC
TRBJ2-5	many	TRBV20-1	TRBD1	CSANVRDRQETQYF	TGCAGTGCCAACGTCCGGGACAGACAAGAGACCCAGTACTTC
TRBJ1-5	many	TRBV5-1	NA	CASSLSQRENQPQHF	TGCGCCAGCAGCTTATCACAGAGAGAAAATCAGCCCCAGCATTTT
TRBJ2-3	many	TRBV9	TRBD2	CASSALAAAADTQYF	TGTGCCAGCAGCGCTCTAGCGGCTGCAGCAGATACGCAGTATTTT
TRBJ2-1	many	TRBV5-1	NA	CASSSGQLINEQFF	TGCGCCAGCAGCTCAGGACAGCTGATCAATGAGCAGTTCTTC
TRBJ1-2	many	TRBV29-1	NA	CSVESLRGYTF	TGCAGCGTTGAGTCCCTACGTGGCTACACCTTC
TRBJ1-2	few	TRBV14	NA	CASSQEWGARLYTF	TGTGCCAGCAGCCAAGAATGGGGGGCCCGCCTTTACACCTTC
TRBJ2-3	many	TRBV6-5	NA	CASSRTVPDTQYF	TGTGCCAGCAGCAGGACTGTTCCAGATACGCAGTATTTT
TRBJ1-1	NA	TRBV27	TRBD1	CASSSAGGGLNTEAFF	TGTGCCAGCAGTTCTGCAGGGGGGGGTCTGAACACTGAAGCTTTCTTT
TRBJ1-2	many	TRBV7-2	NA	CASSSTGADYGYTF	TGTGCCAGCAGTTCCACCGGGGCAGACTATGGCTACACCTTC
TRBJ2-7	many	TRBV6-2/TRBV6-3	NA	CASSYSPGDEQYF	TGTGCCAGCAGTTACTCACCGGGGGACGAGCAGTACTTC
TRBJ2-3	many	TRBV11-2	NA	CASSQARGTADTQYF	TGTGCCAGCAGTCAGGCCCGCGGGACAGCAGATACGCAGTATTTT
TRBJ1-1	NA	TRBV18	TRBD1	CASSPNRGHMNTEAFF	TGTGCCAGCTCCCCTAACAGGGGTCACATGAACACTGAAGCTTTCTTT
TRBJ2-4	few	TRBV30	NA	CAWSLQGAGGRGIQYF	TGTGCCTGGAGCCTACAGGGCGCCGGAGGTCGGGGCATTCAGTACTTC
TRBJ2-7	many	TRBV7-9	TRBD2	CASSPPGLAYEQYF	TGTGCCAGCAGCCCGCCCGGACTAGCCTACGAGCAGTACTTC
TRBJ2-3	few	TRBV2	TRBD2	CASKGRGGHTDTQYF	TGTGCCAGCAAAGGCCGGGGGGGGCACACAGATACGCAGTATTTT
TRBJ2-3	few	TRBV7-2	NA	CASSLTGGDTDTQYF	TGTGCCAGCAGCTTGACTGGAGGGGACACAGATACGCAGTATTTT
TRBJ1-2	few	TRBV14	NA	CASSPPGGPNYGYTF	TGTGCCAGCAGTCCCCCCGGGGGGCCCAACTATGGCTACACCTTC
TRBJ2-3	few	TRBV11-2	NA	CASSATYSTDTQYF	TGTGCCAGCAGCGCCACATACAGCACAGATACGCAGTATTTT
TRBJ2-1	few	TRBV12-3/TRBV12-4	NA	CASSPYRGGETQFF	TGTGCCAGCAGTCCTTACAGGGGCGGGGAGACCCAGTTCTTC
TRBJ2-1	many	TRBV4-1	NA	CASSQDGNQGRYEQFF	TGCGCCAGCAGCCAAGATGGGAACCAGGGGAGGTATGAGCAGTTCTTC
TRBJ2-3	many	TRBV7-2	TRBD2	CASSQGRGGGFTDTQYF	TGTGCCAGCAGCCAAGGCCGGGGGGGGGGCTTCACAGATACGCAGTATTTT
TRBJ1-1	NA	TRBV7-2	NA	CASSLGGIKTEAFF	TGTGCCAGCAGCTTAGGCGGGATAAAAACTGAAGCTTTCTTT
TRBJ1-4	NA	TRBV20-1	TRBD1	CSAIHRGANEKLFF	TGCAGTGCTATACACAGGGGGGCTAATGAAAAACTGTTTTTT
TRBJ2-3	NA	TRBV12-3/TRBV12-4	NA	CASSPPGLPFTDTQYF	TGTGCCAGCAGTCCACCGGGACTTCCTTTCACAGATACGCAGTATTTT
TRBJ2-5	NA	TRBV11-3	NA	CASSFRLEQETQYF	TGTGCCAGCAGCTTTAGGCTCGAACAAGAGACCCAGTACTTC